This T cell receptor (beta chain) was sequenced for a study of blood T cell repertoires in COVID-19. TCRdb keeps only in-frame clones here, not all; method: immunoSEQ multiplex PCR. The sample lists roughly 100,000 clones; around 90% were seen once. The TCR comes from a man aged 50 to 59 with active COVID-19. The source material was peripheral blood.

The DNA of the CDR3 is TGCGCCAGCAGCGGCCTAGGGGACACCTACGAGCAGTACTTC. This gives the protein CASSGLGDTYEQYF. This chain links TRBV5-1 with TRBJ2-7, with TRBD1 as a possible D gene (6 bases). The ends were cut back, 4 bases at V and 2 bases at J, with 13 bases in the middle. CDR3 length: 14 amino acids. The germline gives CDR1 SGHRS, CDR2 YFSETQ.